These 32 T cell receptor beta chains originate from one sample sequenced in a study of shared clonotypes between healthy human individuals. Assay: immunoSEQ multiplex PCR; the TCRdb copy retains only in-frame clones and omits some. The sample lists about 480,000 clones, 75% to 80% occurring once. Sequenced input: PBMCs. The receptors stem from a woman aged 40 to 50 in good health. Some clones in this sample may be carry-over from other donors' samples.

This clone appeared a few times. V is TRBV28 and J is TRBJ1-4, with 9 bases fitting TRBD1. The CDR3 runs 17 residues. Per germline, CDR1 MDHEN and CDR2 SYDVKM. With 4 bases clipped from V and 6 bases from J, the junction kept 12 bases outside the gene matches. Here the CDR3 DNA reads TGTGCCAGCAGTTCTCCTAACGCGGGACAGGGATATGAAAAACTGTTTTTT. Translating it yields CASSSPNAGQGYEKLFF. Based on the CDR3 plus reference TRBV28 and TRBJ1-4, the full variable domain is DVKVTQSSRYLVKRTGEKVFLECVQDMDHENMFWYRQDPGLGLRLIYFSYDVKMKEKGDIPEGYSVSREKKERFSLILESASTNQTSMYLCASSSPNAGQGYEKLFFGSGTQLSVL.

The chain joins TRBV7-9 to TRBJ2-7; TRBD1 aligns across 9 bases. The CDR3 extends over 18 amino acids. J lost 3 bases, V lost 1 base, and 13 bases had no gene match. Germline CDR1 reads SEHNR; CDR2 reads FQNEAQ (reference sequence). Here the CDR3 DNA reads TGTGCCAGCAGCTTAGACTTCACTGTGGGACAGGGTCGCTACGAGCAGTACTTC. The encoded protein is CASSLDFTVGQGRYEQYF.

The V call is TRBV4-3, the J call TRBJ2-3; 9 nucleotides line up with TRBD2. Germline trimming cut 2 bases from V and 1 base from J; bases unmatched to any gene: 7. The CDR3 has 17 residues. The germline gives CDR1 LGHNA, CDR2 YSLEER. The CDR3 DNA reads TGCGCCAGCAGCCAAAAAGGGGCTAGCGGGGGCACAGATACGCAGTATTTT. Its protein product is CASSQKGASGGTDTQYF.

This sequence joins TRBV28 and TRBJ1-2; 9 positions agree with TRBD1. CDR1 and CDR2 from the germline V gene are MDHEN and SYDVKM. J was trimmed by 6 bases and V by 4 bases; bases with no gene match: 15. The length of the CDR3 is 17 residues. CDR3 amino acids: CASSSPGYSGQGHGYTF. The CDR3 DNA sequence: TGTGCCAGCAGTTCCCCTGGTTATTCGGGACAGGGCCATGGCTACACCTTC.

There are many counts of this clone. The rearrangement uses TRBV9 and TRBJ2-5; 8 bases match TRBD2. CDR3 size: 15 residues. Losses at the gene ends were 4 bases for V and 5 bases for J; bases not matched to a gene: 10. Looked up from germline, CDR1 is SGDLS and CDR2 is YYNGEE. CDR3 amino acids: CASSLTSGPSETQYF. The CDR3 bases are TGTGCCAGCAGCCTCACTAGCGGACCGAGCGAGACCCAGTACTTC.

The chain combines TRBV25-1 with TRBJ2-5, with D perhaps matching TRBD2 (7 bases). The V and J ends lost 1 base and 4 bases respectively, with 13 bases between them. In germline, CDR1 is MGHDK, CDR2 SYGVNS. This CDR3 comprises 15 residues. DNA of the CDR3: TGTGCCAGCAGTGAATTGGGGGGGCTGGGAGAGACCCAGTACTTC. It is translated as CASSELGGLGETQYF.

The chain has TRBV5-6 and TRBJ1-3; D possibly corresponds to TRBD1 (5 bases). The CDR3 length is 15 residues. Per germline, CDR1 SGHDT and CDR2 YYEEEE. V lost 1 base to trimming and J lost 2 bases, with 10 bases between them. The CDR3 loop reads CASSLSSGPGNTIYF. For the CDR3, the DNA is TGTGCCAGCAGCTTGTCCTCGGGGCCTGGAAACACCATATATTTT.

The V and J genes are TRBV4-1 and TRBJ2-4; D is undetermined. This CDR3 has 14 amino acids. Germline V gene sequence: CDR1 MGHRA, CDR2 YSYEKL. With 3 bases removed from V and 0 bases from J, the gap between germline ends came to 6 bases. CDR3 coding DNA: TGCGCCAGCAGCCAGAGATTAGCCAAAAACATTCAGTACTTC. It yields the protein CASSQRLAKNIQYF.

This chain uses TRBV27 with TRBJ1-2; 7 nucleotides line up with TRBD1. Germline loops: CDR1 MNHEY, CDR2 SMNVEV (reference sequence). J gave up 2 bases and V 0 bases, and 9 bases lay outside the gene matches. This CDR3 contains 17 residues. The CDR3 nucleotides read TGTGCCAGCAGTTTATCGGTCAGGGGGTCCCAGAACTATGGCTACACCTTC. Translation: CASSLSVRGSQNYGYTF.

Regarding this clone: The identical CDR3 is also encoded by other nucleotide sequences in the sample. The chain has TRBV7-2 and TRBJ2-7; D is unresolved. V was trimmed by 5 bases and J by 3 bases, leaving 5 bases between them. Per germline, CDR1 SGHTA and CDR2 FQGNSA. The CDR3 is 11 residues long. The CDR3 coding sequence is TGTGCCAGCAGCGCACACTACGAGCAGTACTTC. The encoded protein is CASSAHYEQYF.

The chain is built from TRBV27 and TRBJ2-2; D is uncertain. The CDR3 extends over 14 amino acids. V was shortened by 3 bases and J by 3 bases, with 8 bases between the two germline ends. Germline V lookup: CDR1 MNHEY, CDR2 SMNVEV (reference sequence). The CDR3 bases are TGTGCCAGCAGTTTGAGGTGGGACACCGGGGAGCTGTTTTTT. This encodes CASSLRWDTGELFF.

This clone appeared a few times. The chain links TRBV7-9 to TRBJ2-2; D call uncertain. Germline values: CDR1 SEHNR, CDR2 FQNEAQ (reference sequence). The CDR3 contains 12 residues. With 5 bases removed from V and 3 bases from J, the gap between germline ends came to 4 bases. CDR3 DNA sequence: TGTGCCAGCAGCGGGGACACCGGGGAGCTGTTTTTT. It yields the protein CASSGDTGELFF.

The rearrangement joins TRBV7-5 to TRBJ1-1. TRBV7-5 is flagged as a pseudogene. There are 15 residues in the CDR3. CDR3 sequence: CASSLTGGPGTEAFF. CDR3 nucleotide sequence: TGTGCCAGCAGCTTAACGGGGGGTCCGGGCACTGAAGCTTTCTTT.

The chain joins TRBV19 to TRBJ2-7, with a possible D match to TRBD2 (6 bases). Germline assignment: CDR1 LNHDA and CDR2 SQIVND (reference sequence). This CDR3 region has 14 residues. Trimming cost V 0 bases and J 2 bases, with 8 bases left between them. The CDR3 nucleotides are TGTGCCAGTAGTATAGATGCTAGCGCCTACGAGCAGTACTTC. Translation: CASSIDASAYEQYF.

The chain carries TRBV5-1 and TRBJ2-7; 10 nucleotides agree with TRBD1. Germline-derived CDR1 and CDR2 are SGHRS and YFSETQ. V was clipped by 4 bases and J by 6 bases; unmatched bases: 7. The CDR3 runs to 14 residues. CDR3 loop: CASSPRQGAVEQYF. The DNA of the CDR3 is TGCGCCAGCAGCCCAAGACAGGGGGCAGTCGAGCAGTACTTC.

The V gene is TRBV5-4, the J gene TRBJ1-4; D possibly corresponds to TRBD1 (6 bases). Germline V lookup: CDR1 SGHNT, CDR2 YYREEE (reference sequence). Trimming shortened V by 5 bases and J by 7 bases, and 15 bases separated the two germline ends. The CDR3 has 14 residues. CDR3 nucleotides: TGTGCCAGCAGTCCACAGGGCAGCGGTGAAAAACTGTTTTTT. Translated, it gives CASSPQGSGEKLFF.

The V call is TRBV7-9, the J call TRBJ2-2; D gene unclear. Germline V gene sequence: CDR1 SEHNR, CDR2 FQNEAQ (reference sequence). The CDR3 extends over 12 amino acids. V was pared by 3 bases and J by 3 bases, with 2 bases between. In DNA, the CDR3 is TGTGCCAGCAGCTTGTACACCGGGGAGCTGTTTTTT. It yields the protein CASSLYTGELFF.

This clone was found many times. The V gene is TRBV11-2, the J gene TRBJ2-6, with TRBD1 identical over 9 bases. V lost 6 bases, J lost 2 bases, and 8 bases stayed unmatched. The CDR3 is 17 residues long. The germline CDR1 and CDR2 sequences are SGHAT and FQNNGV. The CDR3 protein is CASSVTGGKAGANVLTF. DNA of the CDR3: TGTGCCAGCAGTGTGACAGGGGGTAAGGCTGGGGCCAACGTCCTGACTTTC.

The table lists this clone with a count of one. The chain is built from TRBV10-1 and TRBJ2-2; 12 positions match TRBD2. Germline-derived CDR1 and CDR2 are WNHNN and SYGVQD (reference sequence). This CDR3 spans 19 amino acids. Trimming cost V 0 bases and J 1 base; bases outside gene matches: 6. CDR3 nucleotide sequence: TGCGCCAGCAGTGAGTCTGCTAGCGGGAGGGCGGTGAACACCGGGGAGCTGTTTTTT. This translates into CASSESASGRAVNTGELFF.

This clone was found once. The chain has TRBV18 and TRBJ2-2, with D maybe TRBD2 (6 bases). The V gene's germline CDR1 is KGHSH and CDR2 LQKENI. The ends were cut back, 3 bases at V and 0 bases at J, with 11 bases in the middle. This CDR3 is 16 amino acids long. Here the CDR3 DNA reads TGTGCCAGCTCACCCAACGCGGGAACGAACACCGGGGAGCTGTTTTTT. This codes for CASSPNAGTNTGELFF.

This clone occurred a few times. The CDR3 is CASRPRTSGSGGELFF. CDR3 bases: TGTGCCAGCAGGCCCAGGACTAGCGGGAGCGGCGGGGAGCTGTTTTTT. The V call is TRBV2, the J call TRBJ2-2; TRBD2 matches at 13 bases. Losses at the gene ends were 6 bases for V and 7 bases for J; bases not matched to a gene: 8. This CDR3 contains 16 residues. Germline-derived CDR1 and CDR2 are SNHLY and FYNNEI.

This clone was seen only once. The same CDR3 arises from other DNA sequences in this sample as well. The chain employs TRBV6-5 and TRBJ1-2; tentatively, D is TRBD1 (5 bases). The CDR3 has 13 residues. Germline CDR1 and CDR2: MNHEY and SVGAGI. With 2 bases removed from V and 1 base from J, the gap between germline ends came to 5 bases. CDR3 region: CASSYGGNYGYTF. DNA of the CDR3: TGTGCCAGCAGTTACGGGGGTAACTATGGCTACACCTTC.

The J gene is TRBJ2-2, the V gene TRBV6-5, with a weak D call TRBD1 (5 bases). The CDR3 has 14 amino acids. CDR1 and CDR2 from the germline V gene are MNHEY and SVGAGI. V was clipped by 2 bases and J by 5 bases, with 9 bases between them. CDR3 sequence (DNA): TGTGCCAGCAGTTACAGGGGTTATACCGGGGAGCTGTTTTTT. It translates to CASSYRGYTGELFF.

The chain couples TRBV19 to TRBJ2-7, with 8 bases identical to TRBD2. V shed 8 bases and J 0 bases; nucleotides not matched to a gene: 6. Germline V gene lookup returns CDR1 LNHDA and CDR2 SQIVND (reference sequence). The CDR3 extends over 14 amino acids. The CDR3 DNA reads as TGTGCCAGTGGGGGACTAGGGAGCTCCTACGAGCAGTACTTC. Its translation: CASGGLGSSYEQYF.

The chain couples TRBV18 to TRBJ2-7, with a tentative D call TRBD1 (5 bases). This CDR3 spans 11 amino acids. The V gene lost 2 bases and the J gene lost 6 bases, with 5 bases spanning the gap. Looked up from germline, CDR1 is KGHSH and CDR2 is LQKENI. The CDR3, as DNA: TGTGCCAGCTCACCAGGGGCCGAGCAGTACTTC. Amino acid sequence: CASSPGAEQYF.

The rearrangement links TRBV19 to TRBJ2-2; 8 nucleotides line up with TRBD1. The CDR3 consists of 14 residues. Losses at the gene ends were 6 bases for V and 3 bases for J; bases not matched to a gene: 3. Germline lookup yields CDR1 LNHDA and CDR2 SQIVND (reference sequence). The CDR3 is CASRIQGDTGELFF. In nucleotides, the CDR3 is TGTGCCAGTAGAATACAGGGGGACACCGGGGAGCTGTTTTTT.

The J gene is TRBJ2-2, the V gene TRBV5-3, with D possibly TRBD1 on 5 matching bases. TRBV5-3 is designated an ORF whose function remains uncertain. The CDR3 spans 15 residues. Between the trimmed V and J ends, which lost 4 bases and 3 bases, there was a span of 13 bases. CDR3 in amino acids: CARSKVQVDTGELFF. The CDR3 DNA reads as TGTGCCAGAAGCAAGGTACAGGTAGACACCGGGGAGCTGTTTTTT.

This clone was counted a few times. CDR3 coding DNA: TGTGCCAGCAGCTGGACAGGCGAGCAGTACTTC. As protein: CASSWTGEQYF. This chain joins TRBV7-9 and TRBJ2-5; 7 positions agree with TRBD1. The DNA end is more similar to TRBJ2-7, so the J call may be wrong. CDR1 and CDR2 (germline): SEHNR, FQNEAQ (reference sequence). The CDR3 covers 11 residues.

This sequence joins TRBV7-3 and TRBJ2-2, with 7 bases lining up with TRBD1. Looked up from germline, CDR1 is SGHTA and CDR2 is FQGTGA. V shed 4 bases, J shed 7 bases, and the junction held 0 bases outside the gene matches. CDR3 length: 12 residues. The CDR3 nucleotides are TGTGCCAGCAGCTGGACAGGCGGGGAGCTGTTTTTT. Its protein product is CASSWTGGELFF.

This chain connects TRBV9 to TRBJ2-7, with 8 bases fitting TRBD2. V was clipped by 0 bases and J by 2 bases; unmatched bases: 7. Germline CDR1 SGDLS, CDR2 YYNGEE. The CDR3 has 16 amino acids. The CDR3 here is CASSVAGGLATYEQYF. The CDR3 coding sequence is TGTGCCAGCAGCGTAGCGGGGGGGCTGGCTACCTACGAGCAGTACTTC.

On this clone itself: Germline and junction disagree at one end, which may indicate a read error. The V and J genes are TRBV7-8 and TRBJ2-1, with 8 bases lining up with TRBD2. Germline V gene lookup returns CDR1 SGHVS and CDR2 FQNEAQ. The CDR3 spans 16 residues. CDR3 amino acids: CASSLRASGSSNEQFF. DNA of the CDR3: TGTGCCAGCAGCTTACGGGCTAGCGGGTCCTCCAATGAGCAGTTCTTC.

The chain recombines TRBV18 with TRBJ1-2, with TRBD1 as a possible D gene (5 bases). This CDR3 is 17 amino acids long. The V end lost 0 bases, the J end lost 5 bases, and 19 bases lay between the germline ends. From germline, CDR1 is KGHSH and CDR2 LQKENI. CDR3 nucleotide sequence: TGTGCCAGCTCACCACCGAACTACGGACACCAGATGTATGGCTACACCTTC. Amino acid sequence: CASSPPNYGHQMYGYTF. Based on the CDR3 plus reference TRBV18 and TRBJ1-2, the full variable domain is NAGVMQNPRHLVRRRGQEARLRCSPMKGHSHVYWYRQLPEEGLKFMVYLQKENIIDESGMPKERFSAEFPKEGPSILRIQQVVRGDSAAYFCASSPPNYGHQMYGYTFGSGTRLTVV.